This T cell receptor beta chain derives from a study of T cells after yellow fever vaccination. Trimming shortened V by 6 bases and J by 1 base, and 6 bases separated the two germline ends. Germline assignment: CDR1 SQVTM and CDR2 ANQGSEA. This CDR3 contains 11 residues. Each CDR3 protein is one row after TCRdb ran MiXCR on the 5' RACE reads. The sample yields 500,000 to 650,000 distinct CDR3 sequences, approximately 13% seen once. This clonotype was counted ten times or more. The chain has TRBV29-1 and TRBJ1-1, with D unclear. The sequenced sample was PBMCs, obtained on the day of the yellow fever booster vaccination. The TCR sequence derives from a man aged 30 to 45 who received the YFV17D yellow fever vaccine. CDR3 nucleotides: TGCAGCGTGAGCAGGAACACTGAAGCTTTCTTT. Translating it yields CSVSRNTEAFF. Variable domain in full (rest from reference TRBV29-1 and TRBJ1-1): SAVISQKPSRDICQRGTSLTIQCQVDSQVTMMFWYRQQPGQSLTLIATANQGSEATYESGFVIDKFPISRPNLTFSTLTVSNMSPEDSSIYLCSVSRNTEAFFGQGTRLTVV.